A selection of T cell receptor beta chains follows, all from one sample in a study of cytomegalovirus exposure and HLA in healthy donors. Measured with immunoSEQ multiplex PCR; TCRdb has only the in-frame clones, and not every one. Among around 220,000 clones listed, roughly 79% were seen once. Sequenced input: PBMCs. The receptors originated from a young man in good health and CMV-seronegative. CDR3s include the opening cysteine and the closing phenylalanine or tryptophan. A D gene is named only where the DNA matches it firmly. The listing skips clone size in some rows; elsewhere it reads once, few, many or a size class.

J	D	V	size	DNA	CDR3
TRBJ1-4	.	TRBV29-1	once	TGCAGCGGACAGGTTAATGAAAAACTGTTTTTT	CSGQVNEKLFF
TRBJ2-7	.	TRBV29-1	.	TGCAGCGTCGAGGACAGATCCTACGAGCAGTACTTC	CSVEDRSYEQYF
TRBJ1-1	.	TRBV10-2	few	TGCGCCAGCAGCGCGGATACTGAAGCTTTCTTT	CASSADTEAFF
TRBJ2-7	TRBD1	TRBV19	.	TGTGCCAGTAGCCAACAGGGGTTTGCCTACGAGCAGTACTTC	CASSQQGFAYEQYF
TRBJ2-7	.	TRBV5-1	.	TGCGCCAGCAGCGCCGGGTCCCCCCGGGCGGGCGAGCAGTACTTC	CASSAGSPRAGEQYF
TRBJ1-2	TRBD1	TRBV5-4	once	TGTGCCAGCAGCTTGGAGGGACAGCGCTCTAACTATGGCTACACCTTC	CASSLEGQRSNYGYTF
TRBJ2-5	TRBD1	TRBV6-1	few	TGTGCCAGCAGTGAGACAGGGAAGGCCCAGTACTTC	CASSETGKAQYF
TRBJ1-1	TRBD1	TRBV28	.	TGTGCCAGCAGTGTCACTGGGACAGGCCCTGAAGCTTTCTTT	CASSVTGTGPEAFF
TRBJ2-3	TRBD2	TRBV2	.	TGTGCCAGCAGTGAAGGGTCTAGCGGGGCCACAGATACGCAGTATTTT	CASSEGSSGATDTQYF
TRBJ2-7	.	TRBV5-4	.	TGTGCCAGCAGCTTGGGGACAGAGACGTACGAGCAGTACTTC	CASSLGTETYEQYF
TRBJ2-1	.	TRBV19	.	TGTGCCAGTAGTATAGTACCGACACTCAATGAGCAGTTCTTC	CASSIVPTLNEQFF
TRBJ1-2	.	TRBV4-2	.	TGTGCCAGCAGCCGTCAAGAGGGAGCTAACTATGGCTACACCTTC	CASSRQEGANYGYTF
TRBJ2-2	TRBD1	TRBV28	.	TGTGCCAGCACCCCGAACCCGGGACAGGGAATCAACGGGGAGCTGTTTTTT	CASTPNPGQGINGELFF
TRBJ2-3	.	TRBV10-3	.	TGTGCCATCAGTGAGTCGAGGATGAGCACAGATACGCAGTATTTT	CAISESRMSTDTQYF
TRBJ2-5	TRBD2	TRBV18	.	TGTGCCAGCTCACCAAGACCGGGGGGAGAGACCCAGTACTTC	CASSPRPGGETQYF
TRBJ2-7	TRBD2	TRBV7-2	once	TGTGCCAGCAGCCAAGGGACTAGCGGGGAGGGGGAGCAGTACTTC	CASSQGTSGEGEQYF
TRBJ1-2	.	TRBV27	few	TGTGCCAGCAGTCCCTACGTGGCCTCAGGGGCCTATGGCTACACCTTC	CASSPYVASGAYGYTF
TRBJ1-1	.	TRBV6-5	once	TGTGCCAGCAGTGTCGAGGGGGTGAATGAAGCTTTCTTT	CASSVEGVNEAFF
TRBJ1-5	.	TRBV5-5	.	TGTGCCAGCAGCTCCCAGGGGACGGGTCCCAATCAGCCCCAGCATTTT	CASSSQGTGPNQPQHF
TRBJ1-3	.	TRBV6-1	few	TGTGCCAGCAGTGAAGGGACAACTGGAAACACCATATATTTT	CASSEGTTGNTIYF
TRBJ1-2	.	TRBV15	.	TGTGCTACCAGCAGAGCCCAGGGCGATGGCTACACCTTC	CATSRAQGDGYTF
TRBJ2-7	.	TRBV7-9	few	TGTGCCAGCAGCCCACCAGGGTATTACGAGCAGTACTTC	CASSPPGYYEQYF
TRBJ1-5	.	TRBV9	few	TGTGCCAGCAGCGTAGTGGGGGGGACTGGGGAGCCCCAGCATTTT	CASSVVGGTGEPQHF
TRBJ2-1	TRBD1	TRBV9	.	TGTGCCAGCAGCGTAGATCTGGCGCAGACAGGGGGCATCGGCAATGAGCAGTTCTTC	CASSVDLAQTGGIGNEQFF
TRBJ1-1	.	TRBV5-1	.	TGCGCCAGCAGCTTGGAAGTGACAGCCAACACTGAAGCTTTCTTT	CASSLEVTANTEAFF
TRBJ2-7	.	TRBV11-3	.	TGTGCCAGCAGCTTAAGGCTGGGAGCCTACGAGCAGTACTTC	CASSLRLGAYEQYF
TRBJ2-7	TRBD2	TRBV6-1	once	TGTGCCAGCAGTGAAGCTCCACTAGCGGGCCTTGAGCAGTACTTC	CASSEAPLAGLEQYF
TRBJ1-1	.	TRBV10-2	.	TGCGCCAGCAGTGACCCCTCGTCCGCGGCGGGCACTGAAGCTTTCTTT	CASSDPSSAAGTEAFF
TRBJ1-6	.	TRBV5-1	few	TGCGCCAGCAGCTTGGGGGCAGCTAATTCACCCCTCCACTTT	CASSLGAANSPLHF
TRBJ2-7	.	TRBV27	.	TGTGCCAGCAGTTCCTCGTACGAGCAGTACTTC	CASSSSYEQYF
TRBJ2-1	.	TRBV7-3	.	TGTGCCAGCAGCTTAATGAGCGGAACCTACAATGAGCAGTTCTTC	CASSLMSGTYNEQFF
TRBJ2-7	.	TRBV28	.	TGTGCCAGCAGTTTAAGGTCTAGACCTTACGAGCAGTACTTC	CASSLRSRPYEQYF
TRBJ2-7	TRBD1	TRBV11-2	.	TGTGCCACGCAACCTCCCCGAGGGACAGGCTCCTACGAGCAGTACTTC	CATQPPRGTGSYEQYF
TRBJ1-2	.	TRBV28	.	TGTGCCAGCAGTTCCCCCCTGAGGGTTAACTATGGCTACACCTTC	CASSSPLRVNYGYTF
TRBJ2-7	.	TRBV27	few	TGTGCCAGCAGTTTATCCTCTCCCAGGGAAGGCTACGAGCAGTACTTC	CASSLSSPREGYEQYF
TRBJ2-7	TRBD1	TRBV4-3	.	TGCGCCAGCAGCCAAGATTGGGACAGTTACGAGCAGTACTTC	CASSQDWDSYEQYF
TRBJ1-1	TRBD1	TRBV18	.	TGTGCCAGCTCACCGGCGGCCACAGGGGGCGGCACTGAAGCTTTCTTT	CASSPAATGGGTEAFF
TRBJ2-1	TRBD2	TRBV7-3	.	TGTGCCAGCAGCTTACTTGCGGGGGGAAACAATGAGCAGTTCTTC	CASSLLAGGNNEQFF
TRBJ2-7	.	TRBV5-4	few	TGTGCCAGCAGCTTGAATGCCGAGCAGTACTTC	CASSLNAEQYF
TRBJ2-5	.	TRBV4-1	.	TGCGCCAGCAGCCAGTTGGAGGGCCTAGAGACCCAGTACTTC	CASSQLEGLETQYF
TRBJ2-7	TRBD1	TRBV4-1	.	TGCGCCAGCAGCCAAGATGGTCCTATATCCAGGGGGGAGCAGTACTTC	CASSQDGPISRGEQYF
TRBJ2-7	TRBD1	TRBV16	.	TGTGCCAGCAGCCAACGGGACAGTTCCTACGAGCAGTACTTC	CASSQRDSSYEQYF
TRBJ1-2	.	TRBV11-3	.	TGTGCCAGCAGCTTAGATAAACCTGAGGACAGCCCTAACTATGGCTACACCTTC	CASSLDKPEDSPNYGYTF
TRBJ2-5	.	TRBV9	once	TGTGCCAGCAGCAATTCCCCAGGGGTCCAAGAGACCCAGTACTTC	CASSNSPGVQETQYF
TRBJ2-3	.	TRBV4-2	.	TGTGCCAGCAGCCAAGACGGGAGAACAGATACGCAGTATTTT	CASSQDGRTDTQYF
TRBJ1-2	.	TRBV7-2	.	TGTGCCAGCAGCTTAGACGCCAGGGGTGGCTACACCTTC	CASSLDARGGYTF
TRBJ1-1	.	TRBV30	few	TGTGCCTGGAGGTCTCCCCTAATGAACACTGAAGCTTTCTTT	CAWRSPLMNTEAFF
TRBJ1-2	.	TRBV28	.	TGTGCCAGCAGTTTAGCAGGGGCCTATGGCTACACCTTC	CASSLAGAYGYTF
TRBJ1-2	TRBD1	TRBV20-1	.	TGCAGTGCTAGACAGGGGGGTGGCTACACCTTC	CSARQGGGYTF
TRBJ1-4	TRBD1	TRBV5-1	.	TGCGCCAGCAGATTAGGTCAGGGGGAAGGAGAAAAACTGTTTTTT	CASRLGQGEGEKLFF
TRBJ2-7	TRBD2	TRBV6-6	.	TGTGCCACCAGACTAGCTCGGGAAGGGCAGTACTTC	CATRLAREGQYF
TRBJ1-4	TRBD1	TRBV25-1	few	TGTGCCAGCAGTGGGGGGCCAGACAGGGATTTTGAAAAACTGTTTTTT	CASSGGPDRDFEKLFF
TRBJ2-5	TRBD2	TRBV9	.	TGTGCCAGCAGCGGGAGACTAGCGGAGACCCAGTACTTC	CASSGRLAETQYF
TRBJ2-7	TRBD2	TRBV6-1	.	TGTGCCAGCAGTGTGGGAGCGGGACCCTCCTACGAGCAGTACTTC	CASSVGAGPSYEQYF
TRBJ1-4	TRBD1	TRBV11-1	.	TGTGCCAGCAGCCCGGACAGGAGTGCAACTAATGAAAAACTGTTTTTT	CASSPDRSATNEKLFF